Below, one T cell receptor beta chain is given with its context. The data are from a study of PD-L1 blockade in urothelial cancer. The method was immunoSEQ multiplex PCR; TCRdb's version includes in-frame clones alone and lacks a portion of them. The sample has about 88,000 clones; 90% are singletons. V shed 5 bases and J 7 bases; nucleotides not matched to a gene: 7. This CDR3 is built from 15 residues. Per germline, CDR1 SGHAT and CDR2 FQDESV (reference sequence). V gene TRBV11-1 combines with J gene TRBJ2-2, with 10 bases lining up with TRBD1. The source material was PBMCs, sampled around atezolizumab (anti-PD-L1) treatment. The receptor's source is a man aged 55 to 70 with urothelial cancer. DNA of the CDR3: TGTGCCAGCAGCCTACAGACAGGGGGCGGCGGGGAGCTGTTTTTT. Protein product: CASSLQTGGGGELFF.